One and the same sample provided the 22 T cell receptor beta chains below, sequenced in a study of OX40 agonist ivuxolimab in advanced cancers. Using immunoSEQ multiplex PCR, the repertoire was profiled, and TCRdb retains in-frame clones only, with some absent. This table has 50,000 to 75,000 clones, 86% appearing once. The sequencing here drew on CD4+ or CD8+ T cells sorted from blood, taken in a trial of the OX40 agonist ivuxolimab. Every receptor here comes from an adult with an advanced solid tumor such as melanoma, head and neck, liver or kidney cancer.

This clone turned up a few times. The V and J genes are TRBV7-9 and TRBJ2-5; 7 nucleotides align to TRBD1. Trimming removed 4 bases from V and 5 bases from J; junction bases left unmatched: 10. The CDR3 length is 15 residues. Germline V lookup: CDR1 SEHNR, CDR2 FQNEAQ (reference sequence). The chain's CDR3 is CASSSQGLQGETQYF. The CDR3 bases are TGTGCCAGCAGCTCACAGGGCCTACAGGGGGAGACCCAGTACTTC.

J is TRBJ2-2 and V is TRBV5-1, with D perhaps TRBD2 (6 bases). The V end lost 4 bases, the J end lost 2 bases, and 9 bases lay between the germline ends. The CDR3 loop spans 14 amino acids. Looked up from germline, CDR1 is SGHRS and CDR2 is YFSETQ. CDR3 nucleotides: TGCGCCAGCAGCAGTAGCGGAAACACCGGGGAGCTGTTTTTT. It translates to CASSSSGNTGELFF. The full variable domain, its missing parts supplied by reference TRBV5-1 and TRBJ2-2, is KAGVTQTPRYLIKTRGQQVTLSCSPISGHRSVSWYQQTPGQGLQFLFEYFSETQRNKGNFPGRFSGRQFSNSRSEMNVSTLELGDSALYLCASSSSGNTGELFFGEGSRLTVL.

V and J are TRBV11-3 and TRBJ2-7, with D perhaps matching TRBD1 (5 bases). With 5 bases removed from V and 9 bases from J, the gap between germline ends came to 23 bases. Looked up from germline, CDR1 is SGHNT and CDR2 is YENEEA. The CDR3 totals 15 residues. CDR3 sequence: CASSENTGEQAGQYF. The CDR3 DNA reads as TGTGCCAGCAGCGAGAACACAGGAGAACAGGCAGGGCAGTACTTC.

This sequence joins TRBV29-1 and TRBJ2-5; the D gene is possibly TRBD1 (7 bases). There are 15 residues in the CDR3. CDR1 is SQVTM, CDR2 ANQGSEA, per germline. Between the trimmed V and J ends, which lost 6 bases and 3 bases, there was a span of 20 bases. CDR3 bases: TGCAGCGTCGTCAAGGGGGGACAGCCCGAAGAGACCCAGTACTTC. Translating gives CSVVKGGQPEETQYF. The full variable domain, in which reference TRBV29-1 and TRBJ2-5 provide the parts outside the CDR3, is SAVISQKPSRDICQRGTSLTIQCQVDSQVTMMFWYRQQPGQSLTLIATANQGSEATYESGFVIDKFPISRPNLTFSTLTVSNMSPEDSSIYLCSVVKGGQPEETQYFGPGTRLLVL.

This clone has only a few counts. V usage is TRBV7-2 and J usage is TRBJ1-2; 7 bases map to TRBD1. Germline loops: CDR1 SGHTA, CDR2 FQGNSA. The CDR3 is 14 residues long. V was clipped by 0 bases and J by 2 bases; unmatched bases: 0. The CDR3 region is CASSLATGNYGYTF. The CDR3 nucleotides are TGTGCCAGCAGCTTAGCGACAGGGAACTATGGCTACACCTTC.

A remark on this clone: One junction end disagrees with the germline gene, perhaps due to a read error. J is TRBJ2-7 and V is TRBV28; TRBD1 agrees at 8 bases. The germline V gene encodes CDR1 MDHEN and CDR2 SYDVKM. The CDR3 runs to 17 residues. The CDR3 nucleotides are TGTGCCAGCAGCAACCTCTTGGCGGGACAGGCCCACTACGCGCAGTACTTC. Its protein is CASSNLLAGQAHYAQYF.

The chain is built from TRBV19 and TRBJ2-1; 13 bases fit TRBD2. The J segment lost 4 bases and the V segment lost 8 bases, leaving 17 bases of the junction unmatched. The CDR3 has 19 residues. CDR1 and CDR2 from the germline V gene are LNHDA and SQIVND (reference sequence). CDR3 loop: CASSIPLGTSGTSYNEQFF. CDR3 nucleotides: TGTGCCAGTTCAATCCCCCTGGGGACTAGCGGGACGTCGTACAATGAGCAGTTCTTC.

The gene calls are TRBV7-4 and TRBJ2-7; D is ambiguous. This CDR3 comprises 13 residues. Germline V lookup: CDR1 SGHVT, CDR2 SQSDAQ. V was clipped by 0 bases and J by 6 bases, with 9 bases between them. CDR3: CASSLAIRSEQYF. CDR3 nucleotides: TGTGCCAGCAGCTTAGCGATAAGGAGCGAGCAGTACTTC.

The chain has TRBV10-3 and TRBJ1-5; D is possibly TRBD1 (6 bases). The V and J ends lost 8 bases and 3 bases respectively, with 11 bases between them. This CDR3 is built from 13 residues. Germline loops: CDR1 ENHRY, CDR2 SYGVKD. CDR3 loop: CAISRQDNQPQHF. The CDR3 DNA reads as TGTGCCATCTCTAGACAGGACAATCAGCCCCAGCATTTT.

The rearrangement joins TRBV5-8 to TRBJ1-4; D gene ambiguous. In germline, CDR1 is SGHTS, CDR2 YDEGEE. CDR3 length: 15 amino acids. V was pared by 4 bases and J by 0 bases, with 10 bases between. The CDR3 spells CASSPRGSTNEKLFF. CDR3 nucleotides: TGTGCCAGCAGCCCACGCGGGTCAACTAATGAAAAACTGTTTTTT. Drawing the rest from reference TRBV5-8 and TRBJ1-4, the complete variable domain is EAGVTQSPTHLIKTRGQQATLRCSPISGHTSVYWYQQALGLGLQFLLWYDEGEERNRGNFPPRFSGRQFPNYSSELNVNALELEDSALYLCASSPRGSTNEKLFFGSGTQLSVL.

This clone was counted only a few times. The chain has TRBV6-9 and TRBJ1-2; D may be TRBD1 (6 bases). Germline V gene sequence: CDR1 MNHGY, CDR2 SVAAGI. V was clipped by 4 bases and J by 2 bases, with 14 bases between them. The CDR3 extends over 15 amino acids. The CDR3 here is CASSCRDKVNYGYTF. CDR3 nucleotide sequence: TGTGCCAGCAGTTGCCGGGACAAGGTGAACTATGGCTACACCTTC.

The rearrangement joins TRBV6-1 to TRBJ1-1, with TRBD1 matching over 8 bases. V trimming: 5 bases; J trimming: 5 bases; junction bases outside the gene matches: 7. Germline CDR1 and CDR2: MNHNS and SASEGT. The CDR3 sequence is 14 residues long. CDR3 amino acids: CASSKDREATEAFF. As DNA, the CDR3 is TGTGCCAGCAGTAAGGACAGGGAGGCTACTGAAGCTTTCTTT.

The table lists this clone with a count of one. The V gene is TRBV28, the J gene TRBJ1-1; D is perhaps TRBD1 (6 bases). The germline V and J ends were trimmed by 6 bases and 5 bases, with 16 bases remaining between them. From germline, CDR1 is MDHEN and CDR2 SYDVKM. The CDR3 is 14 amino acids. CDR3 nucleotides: TGTGCCAGCAGCGTCACAGCAGGGGCTACTGAAGCTTTCTTT. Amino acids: CASSVTAGATEAFF.

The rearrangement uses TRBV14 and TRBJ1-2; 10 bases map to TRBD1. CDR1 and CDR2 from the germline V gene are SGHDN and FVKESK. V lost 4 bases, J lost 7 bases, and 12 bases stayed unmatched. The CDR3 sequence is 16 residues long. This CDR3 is CASSLTGTGVGSGYTF. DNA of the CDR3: TGTGCCAGCAGCCTTACCGGGACAGGGGTCGGTAGTGGCTACACCTTC.

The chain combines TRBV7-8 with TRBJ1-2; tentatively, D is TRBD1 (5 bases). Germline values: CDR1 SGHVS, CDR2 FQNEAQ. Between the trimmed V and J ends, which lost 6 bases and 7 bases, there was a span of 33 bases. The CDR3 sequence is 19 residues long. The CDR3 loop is CASRNGLAGFFDLIRGYTF. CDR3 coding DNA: TGTGCCAGCAGAAATGGATTGGCAGGGTTTTTTGATCTAATCCGTGGCTACACCTTC.

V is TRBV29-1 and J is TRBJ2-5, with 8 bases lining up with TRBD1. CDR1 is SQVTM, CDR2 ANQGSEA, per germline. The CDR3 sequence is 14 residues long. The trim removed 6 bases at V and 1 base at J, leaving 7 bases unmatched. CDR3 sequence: CSVPGQESQETQYF. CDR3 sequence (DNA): TGCAGCGTCCCGGGACAGGAATCCCAAGAGACCCAGTACTTC.

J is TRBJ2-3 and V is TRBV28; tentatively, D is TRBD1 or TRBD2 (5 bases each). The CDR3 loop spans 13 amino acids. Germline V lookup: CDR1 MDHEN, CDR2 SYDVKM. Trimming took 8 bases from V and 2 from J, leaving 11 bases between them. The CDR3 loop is CASERGATDTQYF. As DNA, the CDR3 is TGTGCCAGCGAGAGAGGGGCCACAGATACGCAGTATTTT.

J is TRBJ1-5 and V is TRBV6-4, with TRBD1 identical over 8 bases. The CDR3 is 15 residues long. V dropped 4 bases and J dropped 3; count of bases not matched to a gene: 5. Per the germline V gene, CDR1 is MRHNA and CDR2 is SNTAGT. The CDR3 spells CASSGPGQANQPQHF. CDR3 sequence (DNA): TGTGCCAGCAGTGGGCCGGGACAGGCCAATCAGCCCCAGCATTTT.

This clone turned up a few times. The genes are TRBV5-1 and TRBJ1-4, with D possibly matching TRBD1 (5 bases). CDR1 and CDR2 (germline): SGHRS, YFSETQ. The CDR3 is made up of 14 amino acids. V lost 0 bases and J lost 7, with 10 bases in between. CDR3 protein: CASSLGRESEKLFF. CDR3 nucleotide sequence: TGCGCCAGCAGCTTGGGCAGGGAAAGTGAAAAACTGTTTTTT.

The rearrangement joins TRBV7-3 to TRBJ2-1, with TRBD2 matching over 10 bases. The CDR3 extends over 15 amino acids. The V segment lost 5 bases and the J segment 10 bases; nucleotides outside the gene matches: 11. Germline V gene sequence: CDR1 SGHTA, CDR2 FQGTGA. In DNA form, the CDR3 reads TGTGCCAGCAGCAAGATGCTAGCGGGAGACGACGAGCAGTTCTTC. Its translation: CASSKMLAGDDEQFF. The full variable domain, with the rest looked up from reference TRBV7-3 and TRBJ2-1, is GAGVSQTPSNKVTEKGKYVELRCDPISGHTALYWYRQSLGQGPEFLIYFQGTGAADDSGLPNDRFFAVRPEGSVSTLKIQRTERGDSAVYLCASSKMLAGDDEQFFGPGTRLTVL.

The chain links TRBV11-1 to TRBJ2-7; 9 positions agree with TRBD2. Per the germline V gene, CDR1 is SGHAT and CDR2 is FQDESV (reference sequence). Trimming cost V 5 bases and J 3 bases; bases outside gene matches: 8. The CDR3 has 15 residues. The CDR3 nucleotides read TGTGCCAGCAGCCTAACTGATAGCGGGGGCTACGAGCAGTACTTC. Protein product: CASSLTDSGGYEQYF. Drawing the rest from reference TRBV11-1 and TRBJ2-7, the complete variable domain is EAEVAQSPRYKITEKSQAVAFWCDPISGHATLYWYRQILGQGPELLVQFQDESVVDDSQLPKDRFSAERLKGVDSTLKIQPAELGDSAMYLCASSLTDSGGYEQYFGPGTRLTVT.

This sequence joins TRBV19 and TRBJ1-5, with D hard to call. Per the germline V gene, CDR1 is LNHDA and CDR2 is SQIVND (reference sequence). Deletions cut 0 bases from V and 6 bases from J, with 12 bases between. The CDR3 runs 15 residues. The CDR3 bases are TGTGCCAGTAGTATAGACGTCGGGGAGACTCAGCCCCAGCATTTT. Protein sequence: CASSIDVGETQPQHF. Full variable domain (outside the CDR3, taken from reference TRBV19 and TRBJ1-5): DGGITQSPKYLFRKEGQNVTLSCEQNLNHDAMYWYRQDPGQGLRLIYYSQIVNDFQKGDIAEGYSVSREKKESFPLTVTSAQKNPTAFYLCASSIDVGETQPQHFGDGTRLSIL.